These T cell receptor beta chains were read from a single sample in a study of blood T cells in healthy people across ages. TCRdb processed the 5' RACE reads anew with MiXCR; each CDR3 protein has one entry. The sample consists of some 690,000 distinct CDR3 sequences, around a fifth of them appearing once. Specimen: blood. Receptor source: a man between 65 and 80 years old in good health. CDR3s include the opening cysteine and the closing phenylalanine or tryptophan. Fields, in order: V gene, D gene, J gene, clone size, CDR3 DNA, CDR3 protein. D genes are given only for firm matches. Not every row has a clone size; where given, it reads once, few, many or a size class.

TRBV5-1	TRBD1	TRBJ1-4	.	TGCGCCAGCAGCGTTTCCCCCGGGACAGTTAATGAAAAACTGTTTTTT	CASSVSPGTVNEKLFF
TRBV29-1	TRBD2	TRBJ2-2	few	TGCAGCGTCCATAGCGGGAGGGCCACCGGGGAGCTGTTTTTT	CSVHSGRATGELFF
TRBV5-1	TRBD1	TRBJ2-2	few	TGCGCCAGCAGGCGGACAGGGAGGACCGGGGAGCTGTTTTTT	CASRRTGRTGELFF
TRBV24-1	.	TRBJ2-1	.	TGTGCCACCAGTGCTCCGGGACTTTCTTACAATGAGCAGTTCTTC	CATSAPGLSYNEQFF
TRBV7-7	.	TRBJ2-5	few	TGTGCCAGCAGCTTATTCGCGGGGGCGATTCAAGAGACCCAGTACTTC	CASSLFAGAIQETQYF
TRBV4-1	TRBD1	TRBJ1-5	.	TGCGCCAGCAGCCAAGATCATAGGGGGGACAGAAATCAGCCCCAGCATTTT	CASSQDHRGDRNQPQHF
TRBV7-8	.	TRBJ1-4	few	TGTGCCAGCAGCCCCCCCGGGGCAGGAGCTAATGAAAAACTGTTTTTT	CASSPPGAGANEKLFF
TRBV4-1	.	TRBJ2-3	few	TGCGCCAGCAGCCAAGATGTGAATACGCAGTATTTT	CASSQDVNTQYF
TRBV11-1	.	TRBJ1-1	.	TGTGCCAGCAGCCCACGACAGAACTTGAACACTGAAGCTTTCTTT	CASSPRQNLNTEAFF
TRBV6-5	.	TRBJ1-6	.	TGTGCCAGCAGTACGGGCAGGGGAGGTAATTCACCCCTCCACTTT	CASSTGRGGNSPLHF
TRBV5-1	.	TRBJ1-1	.	TGCGCCAGCAGCTTGGAACAGGGAATTGAAGCTTTCTTT	CASSLEQGIEAFF
TRBV6-4	.	TRBJ2-3	many	TGTGCCAGCAAAACAGGGCACAGCACAGATACGCAGTATTTT	CASKTGHSTDTQYF
TRBV28	.	TRBJ1-1	few	TGTGCCAGCAGTCGCAGAGGGGCGAACACTGAAGCTTTCTTT	CASSRRGANTEAFF
TRBV27	.	TRBJ1-6	.	TGTGCCAGCAGTTTAGGACGAGAACCTAATTCACCCCTCCACTTT	CASSLGREPNSPLHF
TRBV20-1	TRBD1	TRBJ1-5	.	TGCAGTGCCCAGACAGGGACCAATCAGCCCCAGCATTTT	CSAQTGTNQPQHF
TRBV19	.	TRBJ1-3	once	TGTGCCAGTAGTATGGGGCTCAGGGGAAACACCATATATTTT	CASSMGLRGNTIYF
TRBV20-1	TRBD2	TRBJ2-2	few	TGCAGTGCTGCCGGGACTAGCGGGAGGGAAAACGGGGAGCTGTTTTTT	CSAAGTSGRENGELFF
TRBV7-9	.	TRBJ1-4	.	TGTGCCAGCGGACAGCCCAATGAAAAACTGTTTTTT	CASGQPNEKLFF